The following is a T cell receptor beta chain sequence with its context. This sample was included in a study of blood T cell repertoires in COVID-19. Study at large: PBMCs, B-cell-depleted T cells, or T cells provided the cDNA or gDNA that made up the material.

The CDR3 covers 16 residues. Germline V gene sequence: CDR1 LGHDT, CDR2 YNNKEL (reference sequence). Deletions cut 2 bases from V and 5 bases from J, with 18 bases between. The assay was immunoSEQ multiplex PCR, and TCRdb's table has in-frame clones only and misses some. Of 110,000 to 150,000 clones detected, 80% to 90% appear once; the ten largest clones hold less than 4%. Sample: peripheral blood. The clonotype was recovered from a woman aged 55-70 years with active COVID-19. The V call is TRBV3-1 (or the pseudogene TRBV3-2), the J call TRBJ1-2; possibly TRBD1 for D (6 bases). The CDR3 DNA reads as TGTGCCAGCAGCCAAAACCCCAGGGGCACACAATATGGCTACACCTTC. It translates to CASSQNPRGTQYGYTF.